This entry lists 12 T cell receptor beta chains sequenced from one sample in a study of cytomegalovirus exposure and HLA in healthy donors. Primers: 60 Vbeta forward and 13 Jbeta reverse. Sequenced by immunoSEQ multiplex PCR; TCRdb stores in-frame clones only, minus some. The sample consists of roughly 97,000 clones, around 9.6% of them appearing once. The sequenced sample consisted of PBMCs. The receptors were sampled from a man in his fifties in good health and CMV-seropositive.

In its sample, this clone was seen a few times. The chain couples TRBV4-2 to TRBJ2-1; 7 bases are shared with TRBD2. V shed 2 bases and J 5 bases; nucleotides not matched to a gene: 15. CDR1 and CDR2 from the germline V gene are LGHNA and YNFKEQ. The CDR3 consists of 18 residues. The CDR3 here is CASSQLRGEGLPNNEQFF. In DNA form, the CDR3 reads TGTGCCAGCAGCCAACTTCGGGGTGAGGGACTACCCAACAATGAGCAGTTCTTC.

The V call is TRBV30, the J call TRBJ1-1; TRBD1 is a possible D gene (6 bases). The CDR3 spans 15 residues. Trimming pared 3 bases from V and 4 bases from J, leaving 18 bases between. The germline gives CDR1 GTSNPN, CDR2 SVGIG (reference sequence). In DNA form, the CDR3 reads TGTGCCTGGAGCCCGGGGGGCGAGGTTCGCACTGAAGCTTTCTTT. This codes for CAWSPGGEVRTEAFF.

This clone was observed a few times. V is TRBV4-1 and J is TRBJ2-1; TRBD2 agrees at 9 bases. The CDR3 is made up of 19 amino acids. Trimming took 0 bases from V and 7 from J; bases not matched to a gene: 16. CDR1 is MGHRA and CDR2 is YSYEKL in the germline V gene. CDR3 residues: CASSQEIAGSSGGQNEQFF. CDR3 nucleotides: TGCGCCAGCAGCCAAGAGATTGCGGGGAGTAGCGGGGGTCAAAATGAGCAGTTCTTC.

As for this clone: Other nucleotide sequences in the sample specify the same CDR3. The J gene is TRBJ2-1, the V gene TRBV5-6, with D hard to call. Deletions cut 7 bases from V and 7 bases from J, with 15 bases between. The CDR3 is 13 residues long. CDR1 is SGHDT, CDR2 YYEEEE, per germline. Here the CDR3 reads CASLSNWRNEQFF. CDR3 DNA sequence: TGTGCCAGCTTATCAAATTGGCGGAATGAGCAGTTCTTC.

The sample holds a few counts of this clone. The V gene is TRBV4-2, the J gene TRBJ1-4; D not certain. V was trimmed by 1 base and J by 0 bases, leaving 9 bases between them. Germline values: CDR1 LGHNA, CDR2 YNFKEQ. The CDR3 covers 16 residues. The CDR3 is CASSQGPNPTNEKLFF. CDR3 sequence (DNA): TGTGCCAGCAGCCAAGGGCCGAATCCAACTAATGAAAAACTGTTTTTT.

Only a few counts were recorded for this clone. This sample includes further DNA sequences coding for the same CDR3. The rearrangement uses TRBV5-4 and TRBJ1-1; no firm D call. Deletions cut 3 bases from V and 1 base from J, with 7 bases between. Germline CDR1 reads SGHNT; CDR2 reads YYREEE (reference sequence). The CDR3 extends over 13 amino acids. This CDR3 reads CASSSQKNTEAFF. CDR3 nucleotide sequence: TGTGCCAGCAGCTCGCAGAAGAACACTGAAGCTTTCTTT.

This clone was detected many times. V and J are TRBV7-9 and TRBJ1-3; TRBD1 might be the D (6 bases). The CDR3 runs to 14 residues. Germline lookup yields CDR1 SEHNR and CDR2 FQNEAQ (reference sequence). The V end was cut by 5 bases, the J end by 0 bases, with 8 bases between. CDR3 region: CASSPQGSGNTIYF. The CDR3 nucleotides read TGTGCCAGCAGCCCACAGGGCTCTGGAAACACCATATATTTT.

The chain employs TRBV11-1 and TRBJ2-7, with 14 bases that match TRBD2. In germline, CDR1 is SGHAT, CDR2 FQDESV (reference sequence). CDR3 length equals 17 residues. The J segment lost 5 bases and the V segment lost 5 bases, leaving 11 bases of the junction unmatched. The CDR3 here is CASSTWTSGRISHEQYF. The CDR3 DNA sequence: TGTGCCAGCAGCACGTGGACTAGCGGGAGGATTAGCCACGAGCAGTACTTC.

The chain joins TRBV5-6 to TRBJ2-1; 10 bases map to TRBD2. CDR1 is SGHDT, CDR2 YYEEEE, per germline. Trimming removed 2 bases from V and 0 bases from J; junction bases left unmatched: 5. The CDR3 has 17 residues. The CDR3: CASSFLAGVGSYNEQFF. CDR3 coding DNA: TGTGCCAGCAGCTTTCTAGCGGGAGTGGGCTCCTACAATGAGCAGTTCTTC.

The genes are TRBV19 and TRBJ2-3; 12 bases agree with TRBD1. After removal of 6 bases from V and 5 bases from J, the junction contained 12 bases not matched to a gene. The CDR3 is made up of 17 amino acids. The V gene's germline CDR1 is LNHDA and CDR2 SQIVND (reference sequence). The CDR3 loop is CASRYNTGTGGRDTQYF. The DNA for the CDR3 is TGTGCCAGTAGATATAACACCGGGACAGGGGGCAGAGATACGCAGTATTTT.

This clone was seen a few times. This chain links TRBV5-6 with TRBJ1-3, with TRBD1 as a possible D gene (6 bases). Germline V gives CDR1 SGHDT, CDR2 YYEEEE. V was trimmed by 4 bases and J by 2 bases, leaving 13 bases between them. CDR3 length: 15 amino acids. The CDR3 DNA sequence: TGTGCCAGCAGCGAAGGGGGTAAGACTGGAAACACCATATATTTT. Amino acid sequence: CASSEGGKTGNTIYF. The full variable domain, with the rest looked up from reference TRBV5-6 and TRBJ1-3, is DAGVTQSPTHLIKTRGQQVTLRCSPKSGHDTVSWYQQALGQGPQFIFQYYEEEERQRGNFPDRFSGHQFPNYSSELNVNALLLGDSALYLCASSEGGKTGNTIYFGEGSWLTVV.

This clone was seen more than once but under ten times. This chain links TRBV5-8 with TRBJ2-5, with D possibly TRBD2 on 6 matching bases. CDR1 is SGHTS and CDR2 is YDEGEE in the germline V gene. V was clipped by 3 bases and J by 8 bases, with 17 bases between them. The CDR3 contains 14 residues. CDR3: CASSSAVGGRTQYF. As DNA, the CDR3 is TGTGCCAGCAGCTCCGCTGTCGGGGGAAGAACCCAGTACTTC.